This T cell receptor (beta chain) was captured by sequencing in a study of cytomegalovirus exposure and HLA in healthy donors. Trimming removed 6 bases at V and 0 bases at J, with 3 bases between. CDR1 and CDR2 from the germline V gene are WNHNN and SYGVQD (reference sequence). This CDR3 spans 13 amino acids. Study-level findings and limits: A link between a missense DCLRE1C variant and TCR beta V- and J-gene trimming emerged from a later analysis. Presence/absence analyses supposed approximately even sequencing depth among donors.

For this clone: Its antigen is currently unknown.

Primers included in the PCR were 60 Vbeta and 13 Jbeta primers. Sequenced by immunoSEQ multiplex PCR; TCRdb stores in-frame clones only, minus some. Across tens of thousands of clones, the top ten clones capture 5% to 5.5% of the sample. The chain carries TRBV10-1 and TRBJ1-6; D unresolved. The sample taken for sequencing was PBMCs. The clonotype was recovered from a man aged 25-45 years in good health and CMV-seropositive. The CDR3 sequence: CASRYSYNSPLHF. The DNA of the CDR3 is TGCGCCAGCAGGTACTCCTATAATTCACCCCTCCACTTT.